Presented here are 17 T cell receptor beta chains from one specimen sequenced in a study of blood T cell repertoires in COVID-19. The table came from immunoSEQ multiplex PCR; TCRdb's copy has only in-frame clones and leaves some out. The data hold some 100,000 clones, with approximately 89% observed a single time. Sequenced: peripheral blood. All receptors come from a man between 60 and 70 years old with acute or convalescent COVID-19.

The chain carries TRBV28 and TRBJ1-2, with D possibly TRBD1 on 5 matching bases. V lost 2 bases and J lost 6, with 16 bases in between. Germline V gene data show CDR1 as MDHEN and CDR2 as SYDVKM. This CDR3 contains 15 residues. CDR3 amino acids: CASSLPWGVGDGYTF. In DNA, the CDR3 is TGTGCCAGCAGTTTACCATGGGGGGTTGGGGATGGCTACACCTTC.

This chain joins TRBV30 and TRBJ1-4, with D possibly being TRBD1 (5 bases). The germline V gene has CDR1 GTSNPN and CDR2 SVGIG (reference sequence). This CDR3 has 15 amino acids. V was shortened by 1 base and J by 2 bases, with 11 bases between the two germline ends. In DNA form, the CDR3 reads TGTGCCTGGAGTGGCCCAGGGAGGACTAATGAAAAACTGTTTTTT. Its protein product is CAWSGPGRTNEKLFF.

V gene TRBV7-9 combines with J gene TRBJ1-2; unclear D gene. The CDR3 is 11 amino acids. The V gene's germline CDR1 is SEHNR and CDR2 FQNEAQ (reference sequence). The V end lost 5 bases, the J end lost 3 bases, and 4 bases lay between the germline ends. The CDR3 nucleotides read TGTGCCAGCAGCCCAGACTATGGCTACACCTTC. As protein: CASSPDYGYTF.

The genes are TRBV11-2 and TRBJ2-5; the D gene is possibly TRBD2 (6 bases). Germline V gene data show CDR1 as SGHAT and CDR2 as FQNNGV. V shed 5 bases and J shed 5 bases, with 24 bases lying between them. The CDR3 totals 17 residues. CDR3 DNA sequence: TGTGCCAGCAGCCGCCTCGGGAGCCTCGCGGGCTGGGAGACCCAGTACTTC. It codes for CASSRLGSLAGWETQYF.

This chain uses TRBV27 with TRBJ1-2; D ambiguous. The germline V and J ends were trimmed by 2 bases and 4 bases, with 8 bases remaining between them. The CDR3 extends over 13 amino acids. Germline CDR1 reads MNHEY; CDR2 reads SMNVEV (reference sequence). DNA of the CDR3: TGTGCCAGCAGTTTAGGGCGATTCTATGGCTACACCTTC. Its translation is CASSLGRFYGYTF.

CDR3 residues: CSVLLAESGYGYTF. For the CDR3, the DNA is TGCAGCGTTCTACTGGCCGAGTCGGGCTATGGCTACACCTTC. The gene calls are TRBV29-1 and TRBJ1-2; D is unresolved. Trimming stripped 5 bases from V and 4 bases from J, with 17 bases between. Germline V gene sequence: CDR1 SQVTM, CDR2 ANQGSEA. The CDR3 totals 14 residues.

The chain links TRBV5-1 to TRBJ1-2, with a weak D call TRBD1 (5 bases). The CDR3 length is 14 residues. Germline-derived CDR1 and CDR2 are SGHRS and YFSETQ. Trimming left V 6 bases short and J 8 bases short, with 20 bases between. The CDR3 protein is CASTTNGGELGYTF. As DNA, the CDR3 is TGCGCCAGCACCACCAATGGGGGGGAACTGGGCTACACCTTC.

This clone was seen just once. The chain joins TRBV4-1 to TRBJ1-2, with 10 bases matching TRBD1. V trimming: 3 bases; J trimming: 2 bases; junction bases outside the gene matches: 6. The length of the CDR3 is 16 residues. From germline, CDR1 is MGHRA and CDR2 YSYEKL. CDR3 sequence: CASSQVPGQGNYGYTF. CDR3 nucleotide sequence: TGCGCCAGCAGCCAGGTGCCGGGACAGGGGAACTATGGCTACACCTTC.

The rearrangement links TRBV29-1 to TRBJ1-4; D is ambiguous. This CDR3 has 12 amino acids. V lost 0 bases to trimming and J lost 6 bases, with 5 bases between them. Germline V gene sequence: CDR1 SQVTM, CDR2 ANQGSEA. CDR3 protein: CSVEDSDEKLFF. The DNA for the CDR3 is TGCAGCGTTGAAGATTCGGATGAAAAACTGTTTTTT.

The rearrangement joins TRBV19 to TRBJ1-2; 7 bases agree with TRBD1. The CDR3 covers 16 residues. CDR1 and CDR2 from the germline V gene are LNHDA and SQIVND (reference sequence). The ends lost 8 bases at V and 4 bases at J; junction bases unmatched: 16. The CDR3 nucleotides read TGTGCCAGTCGACAAGCCCGAACAGGGGAAGGCTATGGCTACACCTTC. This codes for CASRQARTGEGYGYTF.

CDR3 coding DNA: TGTGCCAGCAGCCGGACAGGGGACAATGCAGCCCAGCATTTT. Its translation: CASSRTGDNAAQHF. The V and J genes are TRBV6-5 and TRBJ1-5, with 9 bases aligning to TRBD1. Germline CDR1 is MNHEY and CDR2 is SVGAGI. V shed 6 bases, J shed 11 bases, and the junction held 11 bases outside the gene matches. The CDR3 has 14 residues.

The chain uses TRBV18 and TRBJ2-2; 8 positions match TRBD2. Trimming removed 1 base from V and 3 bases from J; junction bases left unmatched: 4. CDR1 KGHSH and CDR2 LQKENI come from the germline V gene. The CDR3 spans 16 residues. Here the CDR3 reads CASSPLRGADTGELFF. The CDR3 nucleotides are TGTGCCAGCTCACCACTGCGGGGGGCGGACACCGGGGAGCTGTTTTTT.

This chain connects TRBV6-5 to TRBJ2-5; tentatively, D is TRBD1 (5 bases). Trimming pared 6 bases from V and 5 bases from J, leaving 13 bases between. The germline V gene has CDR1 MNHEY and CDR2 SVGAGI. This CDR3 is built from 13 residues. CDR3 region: CASRAAGLETQYF. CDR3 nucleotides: TGTGCCAGCAGAGCCGCAGGGCTGGAGACCCAGTACTTC.

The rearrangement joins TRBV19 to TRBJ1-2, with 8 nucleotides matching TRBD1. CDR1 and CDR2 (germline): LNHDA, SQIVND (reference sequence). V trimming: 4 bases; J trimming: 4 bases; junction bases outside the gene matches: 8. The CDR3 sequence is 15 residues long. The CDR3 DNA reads TGTGCCAGTAGTACCGGCACAGGGGGGCTCTATGGCTACACCTTC. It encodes CASSTGTGGLYGYTF.

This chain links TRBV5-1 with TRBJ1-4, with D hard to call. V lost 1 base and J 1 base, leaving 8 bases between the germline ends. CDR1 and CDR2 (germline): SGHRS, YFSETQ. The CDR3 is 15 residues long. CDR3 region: CASSLWRGTNEKLFF. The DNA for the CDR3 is TGCGCCAGCAGCTTGTGGCGGGGAACTAATGAAAAACTGTTTTTT.

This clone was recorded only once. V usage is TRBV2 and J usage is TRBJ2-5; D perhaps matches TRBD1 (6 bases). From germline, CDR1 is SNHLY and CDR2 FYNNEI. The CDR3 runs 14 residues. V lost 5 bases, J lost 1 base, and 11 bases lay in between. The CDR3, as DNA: TGTGCCAGCAGTCCCCGGACAGCCCAAGAGACCCAGTACTTC. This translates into CASSPRTAQETQYF.

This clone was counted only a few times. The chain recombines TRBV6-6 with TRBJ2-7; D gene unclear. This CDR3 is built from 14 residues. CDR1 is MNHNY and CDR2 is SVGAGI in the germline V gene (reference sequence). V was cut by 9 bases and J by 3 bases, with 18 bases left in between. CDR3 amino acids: CASFSGEAGYEQYF. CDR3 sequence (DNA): TGTGCCAGTTTTTCGGGTGAGGCTGGCTACGAGCAGTACTTC.